The sequence of this T cell receptor (beta chain) was determined in a study of T cells in Graves' hyperthyroidism and ophthalmopathy. Across the whole study: Peripheral blood draws took place at initial diagnosis, ahead of any treatment.

Graves' hyperthyroidism is called stable when ophthalmopathy does not progress within 18 months. RNA transcripts provided the source from which TCR beta CDR3 regions were amplified. HTBI primers were employed in a first-round RT-PCR of the TCR CDR3. TCRdb used MiXCR to reprocess the multiplex PCR reads, holding one entry per CDR3 protein. The sample holds about 200,000 distinct CDR3 sequences, approximately 20% seen once. This clonotype has more than one count but fewer than ten. The source material was blood. This receptor was taken from a man in his forties or fifties with Graves' hyperthyroidism.

For the CDR3, the DNA is TGCAGTGCTAGAGGCCCCAGCGGCCGACAAGGGAACACTGAAGCTTTCTTT. Protein: CSARGPSGRQGNTEAFF. This sequence joins TRBV20-1 and TRBJ1-1; D unclear. CDR1 and CDR2 (germline): DFQATT, SNEGSKA (reference sequence). With 1 base removed from V and 1 base from J, the gap between germline ends came to 19 bases. CDR3 length: 17 residues.